This TCR beta chain was sequenced for a study of cytomegalovirus exposure and HLA in healthy donors (dated by TCRdb to the late 2010s). Describing the broader study: An earlier analysis of 587 of the donors reported approximately 260 Gb of sequence data and 95 million to 140 million unique TCR beta sequences obtained from around 190 million T cells. Using immunosequencing, the study profiled T cell repertoires from about 650 subjects and related those repertoires to cytomegalovirus serostatus. Roughly 300 gigabases of sequencing data and tens of millions of unique TCR sequences were included in an early release covering over 600 HLA-typed donors. The number of donors typed differed by locus, with about 629-630 for A, B, C, DRB1 and DQB1, roughly 520 for DQA1, nearly 610 for DPA1, and 400 to 490 for DPB1. A later genetic analysis took genome-wide SNP genotypes for about 55% of the 666 donors and used that subset as a discovery cohort. About five DR-DQ haplotypes were handled as single units for association and clustering, since linkage in the cohort was strong. A later analysis re-analyzed previously published TCR beta repertoires from 500 to 700 donors and added high-resolution HLA genotyping to study TCR occurrence patterns. The study aimed to test whether cataloging public T cell receptors could reveal signatures of past pathogen exposure. The genetic ancestry cluster associated with self-reported Caucasian donors included around four fifths of the 398 genotyped donors. To predict cytomegalovirus infection status, the study brought together high-throughput TCR immunosequencing, statistical association of individual TCRs with disease status, and machine learning. Rather than using new phenotypic data, the later analysis identified candidate immune exposures from TCR beta sequences and from how often those sequences occurred across donors. All discovery cohort repertoires had been generated using a single sequencing platform. Both class I and class II loci were covered by HLA typing, at four-digit resolution. Across 300 to 500 genotyped donors of the cohort, an average of about 240,000 unique TCR beta nucleotide sequences per donor were sequenced, and approximately 17% of those sequences were non-productive. Donor age, sex, ethnicity and CMV serostatus were collected together with the repertoire data. In addition to the first cohort of approximately 650 subjects, a separate validation cohort of under 150 different subjects was used. To decide whether each TCR beta V gene segment behaved as functional or pseudogenic, an earlier analysis of approximately 590 of the donors relied on high-throughput TCR beta sequencing. General study outcomes and caveats: The only immune exposure information available for the cohort was CMV serostatus. The earlier analysis of approximately 560 of the donors excluded around 17 rarely observed V segments, including chromosome 9 orphons, because counts were too low. When HLA alleles, especially DR and DQ, strongly co-occurred, attributing TCR associations to individual alleles was difficult. In a later analysis, several top co-occurrence clusters were reported to appear linked to parvovirus B19, influenza, CMV and Epstein-Barr virus. Sequencing depth was assumed to be roughly uniform across donors in the presence/absence analyses, though that assumption may not hold. A group of highly shared sequence variants was considered likely to be a technical artifact of the sequencing pipeline. In a later genetic analysis, a missense DCLRE1C variant was associated with V-gene and J-gene trimming of TCR beta chains, and the association was replicated in an independent cohort. Broadly in line with IMGT annotations, most TCR beta V segments showed up in productive rearrangements about 87% or about 30% of the time in an earlier analysis of a few hundred of the donors. Linkage disequilibrium might explain the correlated functional status among segregating V segments, but an unknown experimental factor could not be ruled out. In the study, approximately 160 TCR beta chains were listed as associated with cytomegalovirus. Because some donors lacked HLA typing at each locus, the association tests relied only on the typed subset. A later analysis found that TCR association rates varied across HLA loci, with DRB1 alleles showing the most associated TCRs and HLA-C alleles the fewest. According to a later analysis, most CMV-associated TCR beta chains appeared to be HLA-restricted, and the HLA associations seemed to be driven largely by CMV exposure. Because the 87-base-pair reads could not distinguish some IMGT-functional V segments, including TRBV6-2 and TRBV6-3, those segments were excluded. According to a later genetic analysis, donors in an Asian-associated ancestry cluster had fewer N-insertions in productive TCRs than the approximately 670-donor mean. The authors suggested that the approach could potentially be extended to other disease states and immunological phenotypes. In both the original and validation cohorts, the classifier was reported to diagnose cytomegalovirus status with high specificity and sensitivity. Most TCR sequences were observed very rarely across donors, whereas some public TCRs were present in many individuals. The cohort was sequenced for TCR beta chains only, and without alpha or paired-chain data the features that could be detected were limited. In vitro tests confirmed that three of the cytomegalovirus-associated TCR beta chains recognize cytomegalovirus antigens. Compared with equally common non-associated chains, HLA-associated TCR beta chains in a later analysis were more clonally expanded and had lower generation probabilities. At a false discovery rate of 0.05, a later analysis linked fewer than 20,000 TCR beta sequences to specific HLA alleles. A further reported finding was that TCR beta sequences accurately predicted the HLA-A and HLA-B alleles for most subjects in the first cohort.

The CDR3 runs 16 residues from the cysteine to the phenylalanine. Just CDR3 DNA is preserved here, 48 bases in frame from base 1. V and J are truncated by 6 bases and 5 bases respectively, leaving an intervening sequence of 23 bases. CDR1 and CDR2 are read off the germline V gene as MGHRA and YSYEKL. In total, approximately 610 healthy bone marrow donors made up the cohort. All cohort members were sampled while nominally healthy, although unrecorded immune exposures were likely present. The donor was CMV seropositive and was included in the group of about 290 seropositive cohort members. A peripheral blood sample was provided by each donor, and peripheral blood mononuclear cells were used for TCR beta sequencing. Genomic DNA was extracted from the blood cell samples with the Qiagen DNeasy Blood Extraction Kit. A word on this clone: Its target antigen remains unknown. No qualities accompany the bases; no much larger clone lies one base away.

Preparation of the library involved the immunoSEQ multiplex PCR assay. A mixture of 60 forward primers for TCR Vbeta segments and 13 reverse primers for TCR Jbeta segments was used in the multiplex PCR. The CDR3 region of rearranged TCR beta genes was amplified from genomic DNA with a multiplex PCR assay. Amplified TCR beta libraries were sequenced as 87-base-pair reads on the Illumina HiSeq System. From the authors' description of their analysis: In a later analysis, around 80 million unique TCR beta chains were counted across the 650 to 700 repertoires, and about 9.9 million of these chains were shared by at least two donors. Raw reads were error-corrected and collapsed into unique sequences with a nearest-neighbor algorithm that merged closely related sequences to remove PCR and sequencing errors. CDR3 sequences were aligned to IMGT reference sequences to assign V, D and J gene segments. For a sequence to be retained, a match of at least six nucleotides to both a V gene segment and a J gene segment was required. A rearrangement counted as productive if the CDR3 had no stop codons and remained in frame with V and J, and every other rearrangement counted as non-productive. CDR3 was defined by IMGT convention, running from the second conserved V-encoded cysteine to the conserved J-encoded phenylalanine. Sequences without an unambiguous match to a single V gene segment were excluded from the earlier analysis of over 500 of the donors. An earlier analysis of around 600 of the donors classified V segments as functional when productive rearrangements were above 56.7% and as segregating when the standard deviation between donors was above 5%. A statistical classification framework was developed to diagnose cytomegalovirus status using the catalog of TCR beta chain sequences. A later analysis assigned V and J genes by comparing TCR nucleotide sequences with IMGT/GENE-DB human TR gene sequences. The TCRdist pipeline was used in a later analysis to assign CDR3 sequences and most-parsimonious VDJ recombination scenarios. In a later analysis, each TCR beta chain was defined by its CDR3 amino acid sequence together with its V-gene family, and reads without a unique V-gene family were excluded. To address suspected cross-contamination and a sequencing artifact, a later analysis removed 592 highly shared, low-generation-probability nucleotide sequences. A later analysis calculated a clonal expansion index for each public chain from normalized within-repertoire ranks of inferred template counts. In a later analysis, generation probabilities were computed with a VDJ recombination model fitted to out-of-frame rearrangements, and the resulting probabilities were checked against IGoR. Hypergeometric tests were used in a later analysis to score TCR-TCR, TCR-HLA and TCR-CMV co-occurrence, with a repertoire-size bias correction applied to the TCR pairs. False discovery rates were estimated in a later analysis by permuting HLA or CMV assignments 20 times. A later analysis grouped co-occurring TCRs with DBSCAN, adding TCRdist sequence similarity when clustering within HLA-allele-positive subsets. For co-occurrence clustering, repertoires with fewer than 30,000 or more than 120,000 public chains were excluded, along with roughly 5 repertoires with anomalous nucleotide sharing. This is the immuneACCESS table as TCRdb keeps it, with only in-frame sequences that have V and J called. A part of the clones is gone; compared with another copy, unresolved V genes explain less than half, and the rest is unexplained. For V, J and clone size, that table is used; D and trimming come from the DNA. In all, the sample holds about 300,000 clones, and 75% to 90% of those were seen once. The ten largest make up around 4.2% of the sample.

Recombination joined TRBV4-1 with TRBJ2-7; the D gene is perhaps TRBD1, from 5 matching bases. The clonotype originates from a man aged 35-49 years in good health and CMV-seropositive. Sequences were obtained from PBMCs. The sequence in DNA is TGCGCCAGCAGTCGGTGGGGCACGCAACCGGTAAACGAGCAGTACTTC. Its coded protein is CASSRWGTQPVNEQYF.